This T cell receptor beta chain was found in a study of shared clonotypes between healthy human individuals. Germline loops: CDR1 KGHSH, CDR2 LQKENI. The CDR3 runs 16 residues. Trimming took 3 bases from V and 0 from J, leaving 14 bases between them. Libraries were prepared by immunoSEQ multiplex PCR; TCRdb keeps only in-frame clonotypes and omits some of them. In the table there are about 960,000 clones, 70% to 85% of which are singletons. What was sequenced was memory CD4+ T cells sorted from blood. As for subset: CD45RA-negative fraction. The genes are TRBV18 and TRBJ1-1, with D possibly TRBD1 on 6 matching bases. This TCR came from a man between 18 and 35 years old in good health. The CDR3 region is CASSPFRTDLNTEAFF. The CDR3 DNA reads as TGTGCCAGCTCACCCTTCCGGACAGATTTGAACACTGAAGCTTTCTTT.